Listed below are T cell receptor beta chains from one sample, sequenced in a study of T cell responses to AZD1222 COVID-19 vaccine. Clones were read by immunoSEQ multiplex PCR, and TCRdb kept only the in-frame ones, dropping some. The sample includes 150,000 to 200,000 clones, under 95% seen only once; the top ten take 0.99%. The starting material was peripheral blood, obtained on day 0 of AZD1222 vaccination. These receptors originate from an adult in good health. CDR3s include the opening cysteine and the closing phenylalanine or tryptophan. The D gene is left open where the match is weak. A clone size is listed for some rows: how often the clone was seen (once, few, many), or a class if it is expanded.

TRBV28,NA,TRBD2,TRBJ2-7,CASTPQAGAYEQYF,TGTGCCAGCACCCCCCAAGCGGGAGCATACGAGCAGTACTTC
TRBV28,once,NA,TRBJ2-2,CASSITGTSGELFF,TGTGCCAGCAGTATCACCGGGACCTCCGGGGAGCTGTTTTTT
TRBV13,once,NA,TRBJ2-7,CASSLGSGNYEQYF,TGTGCCAGCAGCTTAGGGTCAGGGAACTACGAGCAGTACTTC
TRBV7-2,NA,TRBD2,TRBJ2-7,CASSLVGTSGSIYEQYF,TGTGCCAGCAGCTTAGTCGGTACTAGCGGGAGTATATACGAGCAGTACTTC
TRBV27,NA,TRBD2,TRBJ2-3,CASSLRASGISTDTQYF,TGTGCCAGCAGTTTAAGGGCTAGCGGGATTAGCACAGATACGCAGTATTTT
TRBV28,NA,TRBD1,TRBJ1-2,CASSLGTVYGYTF,TGTGCCAGCAGTTTGGGGACAGTCTATGGCTACACCTTC
TRBV27,NA,TRBD1,TRBJ2-5,CASSLGTGGGQTQYF,TGTGCCAGCAGTCTCGGGACAGGGGGTGGACAGACCCAGTACTTC
TRBV6-2/TRBV6-3,NA,NA,TRBJ1-1,CASSYSGSGSEAFF,TGTGCCAGCAGTTACTCGGGGTCAGGATCAGAAGCTTTCTTT
TRBV25-1,NA,NA,TRBJ2-1,CASSDPRLGLNEQFF,TGTGCCAGCAGTGACCCGAGACTAGGCCTCAATGAGCAGTTCTTC
TRBV9,NA,TRBD2,TRBJ2-7,CASSVEVAGASYEQYF,TGTGCCAGCAGCGTAGAGGTAGCGGGAGCATCCTACGAGCAGTACTTC
TRBV5-1,NA,TRBD1,TRBJ1-1,CASSQFTGEVGTEAFF,TGCGCCAGCAGCCAATTCACAGGGGAAGTTGGAACTGAAGCTTTCTTT
TRBV4-3,NA,TRBD1,TRBJ1-2,CASSRNLGQDGYTF,TGCGCCAGCAGCCGAAACTTAGGACAGGATGGCTACACCTTC
TRBV6-4,few,NA,TRBJ2-2,CASSKSSGRGTGELFF,TGTGCCAGCTCCAAGAGCTCCGGCCGCGGCACCGGGGAGCTGTTTTTT
TRBV13,few,NA,TRBJ1-3,CASSLFRVSGNTIYF,TGTGCCAGCAGCTTATTCAGGGTCTCTGGAAACACCATATATTTT
TRBV9,NA,NA,TRBJ1-2,CASSTQSLGYTF,TGTGCCAGCAGCACACAGAGCCTGGGCTACACCTTC
TRBV20-1,NA,TRBD2,TRBJ2-7,CSASTLAGGPYEQYF,TGCAGTGCTAGTACCCTAGCGGGAGGGCCCTACGAGCAGTACTTC
TRBV9,NA,NA,TRBJ2-3,CASSPSGGRLADTQYF,TGTGCCAGCAGCCCTAGTGGCGGGCGATTAGCAGATACGCAGTATTTT
TRBV19,few,NA,TRBJ1-1,CASSIGIGNTEAFF,TGTGCCAGTAGTATAGGTATTGGGAACACTGAAGCTTTCTTT
TRBV3-1/TRBV3-2,NA,NA,TRBJ1-5,CASSQDSTRNQPQHF,TGTGCCAGCAGCCAAGATAGCACCCGCAATCAGCCCCAGCATTTT
TRBV11-2,NA,TRBD2,TRBJ2-7,CASSLGLAGAGHEQYF,TGTGCCAGCAGCTTAGGGCTAGCGGGAGCTGGCCACGAGCAGTACTTC
TRBV5-5,NA,NA,TRBJ1-2,CASSSGLNYGYTF,TGTGCCAGCAGCTCGGGCCTTAACTATGGCTACACCTTC
TRBV18,NA,NA,TRBJ1-4,CASSPEAGREKLFF,TGTGCCAGCTCACCAGAGGCAGGACGGGAAAAACTGTTTTTT
TRBV9,NA,NA,TRBJ1-2,CASSALQGGDGYTF,TGTGCCAGCAGCGCGCTACAGGGAGGTGATGGCTACACCTTC
TRBV5-5,NA,NA,TRBJ1-5,CASSSLGGNQPQHF,TGTGCCAGCAGCTCCTTGGGGGGCAATCAGCCCCAGCATTTT
TRBV6-5,NA,NA,TRBJ2-7,CASSLNRVEQYF,TGTGCCAGCAGCCTGAACAGGGTCGAGCAGTACTTC
TRBV4-2,NA,NA,TRBJ1-5,CASSQDGAGENQPQHF,TGTGCCAGCAGCCAAGATGGGGCAGGGGAGAATCAGCCCCAGCATTTT
TRBV7-2,NA,NA,TRBJ2-7,CASSPRVGGQGEQYF,TGTGCCAGCAGCCCCCGTGTGGGGGGTCAGGGGGAGCAGTACTTC
TRBV19,once,NA,TRBJ2-7,CASQTQGSYEQYF,TGTGCCAGCCAGACACAGGGTTCCTACGAGCAGTACTTC
TRBV28,NA,NA,TRBJ1-5,CASSFAREVLNQPQHF,TGTGCCAGCAGTTTTGCGAGAGAGGTCCTAAATCAGCCCCAGCATTTT
TRBV7-2,once,NA,TRBJ1-1,CASSLDRAQARDTEAFF,TGTGCCAGCAGCTTAGACAGAGCCCAGGCCAGGGACACTGAAGCTTTCTTT
TRBV9,NA,NA,TRBJ1-1,CASSVDPDRNTEAFF,TGTGCCAGCAGCGTAGACCCGGACAGGAACACTGAAGCTTTCTTT
TRBV24-1,NA,NA,TRBJ2-1,CATSVAQEQFF,TGTGCCACCAGTGTGGCCCAAGAGCAGTTCTTC
TRBV5-1,NA,TRBD2,TRBJ2-1,CASSPTSGRSNNEQFF,TGCGCCAGCAGCCCCACTAGCGGTCGGAGTAACAATGAGCAGTTCTTC
TRBV7-2,NA,NA,TRBJ1-1,CASSTGGGITEAFF,TGTGCCAGCAGCACCGGCGGGGGAATCACTGAAGCTTTCTTT
TRBV12-3/TRBV12-4,NA,NA,TRBJ1-2,CAVGTGDGYTF,TGTGCCGTAGGGACCGGTGATGGCTACACCTTC
TRBV10-2,NA,TRBD2,TRBJ2-3,CASTPGTSGITDTQYF,TGCGCCAGTACCCCCGGGACTAGCGGGATCACAGATACGCAGTATTTT
TRBV14,NA,TRBD1,TRBJ1-4,CASSHGTGGKNEKLFF,TGTGCCAGCAGCCACGGAACAGGGGGCAAAAATGAAAAACTGTTTTTT
TRBV9,once,NA,TRBJ1-2,CASSVAQFYGYTF,TGTGCCAGCAGCGTAGCACAGTTCTATGGCTACACCTTC
TRBV19,NA,NA,TRBJ1-1,CASINSGNTEAFF,TGTGCCAGTATAAATTCGGGGAACACTGAAGCTTTCTTT
TRBV6-5,once,TRBD1,TRBJ2-7,CASSYGGGRGLEQYF,TGTGCCAGCAGTTACGGGGGAGGCAGGGGGCTCGAGCAGTACTTC
TRBV28,NA,TRBD2,TRBJ2-5,CASKVSHLRLAVQETQYF,TGTGCCAGCAAGGTCTCCCATCTCCGGCTAGCGGTCCAAGAGACCCAGTACTTC
TRBV7-7,NA,TRBD1,TRBJ2-2,CASSLAYDRGWTGELFF,TGTGCCAGCAGCTTAGCCTACGACAGGGGTTGGACCGGGGAGCTGTTTTTT
TRBV7-2,NA,NA,TRBJ2-1,CASSPRPPQPYNEQFF,TGTGCCAGCAGCCCGAGACCCCCCCAGCCCTACAATGAGCAGTTCTTC
TRBV7-9,NA,NA,TRBJ2-1,CASSLTSKDEQFF,TGTGCCAGCAGCTTAACATCTAAGGATGAGCAGTTCTTC
TRBV10-1,NA,NA,TRBJ1-5,CASESGHLYSNQPQHF,TGCGCCAGCGAATCGGGACACCTATATAGCAATCAGCCCCAGCATTTT
TRBV5-1,NA,TRBD1,TRBJ2-3,CASSLPTGATDTQYF,TGCGCCAGCAGCTTACCGACAGGGGCGACTGATACGCAGTATTTT
TRBV9,NA,NA,TRBJ1-6,CASSVGTGNIGSNSPLHF,TGTGCCAGCAGCGTCGGAACAGGCAACATCGGTAGTAATTCACCCCTCCACTTT
TRBV24-1,NA,TRBD1,TRBJ2-3,CATSDPATGPDVDTQYF,TGTGCCACCAGTGATCCGGCGACAGGGCCTGACGTGGATACGCAGTATTTT
TRBV2,NA,NA,TRBJ2-2,CASSGSGFSGELFF,TGTGCCAGCAGTGGCTCAGGGTTTTCAGGGGAGCTGTTTTTT
TRBV27,NA,TRBD2,TRBJ2-3,CASSLSGPTYPLAGGRLDTQYF,TGTGCCAGCAGTTTATCAGGCCCCACATATCCCTTGGCGGGAGGGCGATTGGATACGCAGTATTTT
TRBV6-2/TRBV6-3,NA,NA,TRBJ2-6,CASSSLDSGANVLTF,TGTGCCAGCAGTTCCTTAGACTCTGGGGCCAACGTCCTGACTTTC
TRBV5-8,NA,NA,TRBJ2-5,CASNPRGGQETQYF,TGTGCCAGCAACCCGAGAGGGGGGCAAGAGACCCAGTACTTC
TRBV7-9,NA,TRBD1,TRBJ1-6,CASSSLGQGFSPLHF,TGTGCCAGCAGCTCACTGGGACAGGGGTTTTCACCCCTCCACTTT
TRBV4-2,NA,NA,TRBJ2-2,CASSPVAGELFF,TGTGCCAGCAGCCCCGTAGCCGGGGAGCTGTTTTTT